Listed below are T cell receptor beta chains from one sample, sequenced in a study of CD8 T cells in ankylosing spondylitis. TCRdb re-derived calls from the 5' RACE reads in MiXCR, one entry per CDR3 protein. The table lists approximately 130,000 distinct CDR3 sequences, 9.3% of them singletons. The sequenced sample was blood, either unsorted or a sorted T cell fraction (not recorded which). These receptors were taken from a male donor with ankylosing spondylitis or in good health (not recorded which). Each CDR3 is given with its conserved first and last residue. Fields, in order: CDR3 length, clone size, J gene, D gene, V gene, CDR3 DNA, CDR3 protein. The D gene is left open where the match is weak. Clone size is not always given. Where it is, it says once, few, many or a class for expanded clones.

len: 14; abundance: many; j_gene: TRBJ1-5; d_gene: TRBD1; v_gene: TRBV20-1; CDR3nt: TGCAGTGCACCCGGGACAGGGGGCGAGTTGGCCCAGCATTTT; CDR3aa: CSAPGTGGELAQHF
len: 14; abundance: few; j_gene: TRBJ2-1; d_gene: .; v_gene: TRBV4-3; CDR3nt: TGCGCCAGCAGCCAAGCGGTGTTAGGGGGGGAGCAGTTCTTC; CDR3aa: CASSQAVLGGEQFF
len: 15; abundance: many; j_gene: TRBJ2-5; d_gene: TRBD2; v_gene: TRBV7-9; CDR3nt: TGTGCCAGCAGCTCACCGGGACTAAGACAAGAGACCCAGTACTTC; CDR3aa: CASSSPGLRQETQYF
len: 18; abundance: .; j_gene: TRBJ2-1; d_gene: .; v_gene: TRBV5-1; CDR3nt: TGCGCCAGCAGCTGGACGCAAGGGACGACCCTCTCCTACAATGAGCAGTTCTTC; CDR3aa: CASSWTQGTTLSYNEQFF
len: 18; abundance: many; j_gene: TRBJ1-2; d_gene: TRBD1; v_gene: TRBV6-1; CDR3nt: TGTGCCAGCAGCCCCGGTGGACAGGGGGCCAAACCTAACTATGGCTACACCTTC; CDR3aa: CASSPGGQGAKPNYGYTF
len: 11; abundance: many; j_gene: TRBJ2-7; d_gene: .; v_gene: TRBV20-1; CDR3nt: TGCAGTGCTAGTGAGGCTACCGAGCAGTACTTC; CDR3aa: CSASEATEQYF
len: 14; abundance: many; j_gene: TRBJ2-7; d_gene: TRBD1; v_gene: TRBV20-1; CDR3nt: TGCAGTGCCACACCGGGACAGGGTATCAACGAGCAGTACTTC; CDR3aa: CSATPGQGINEQYF
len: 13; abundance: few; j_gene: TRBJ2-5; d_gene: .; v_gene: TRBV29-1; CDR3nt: TGCAGCGTTGAAAAACAGAGGGGAGAGACCCAGTACTTC; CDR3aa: CSVEKQRGETQYF
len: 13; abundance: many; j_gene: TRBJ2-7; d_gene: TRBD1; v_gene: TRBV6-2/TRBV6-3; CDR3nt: TGTGCCAGCTCCGGGACAGGGGGCGACGAGCAGTACTTC; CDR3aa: CASSGTGGDEQYF
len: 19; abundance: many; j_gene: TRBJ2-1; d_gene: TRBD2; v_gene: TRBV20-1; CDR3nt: TGCAGTGCTAGAGATTCGTATAGCGGGAGTGTATACTCCTACAATGAGCAGTTCTTC; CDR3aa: CSARDSYSGSVYSYNEQFF
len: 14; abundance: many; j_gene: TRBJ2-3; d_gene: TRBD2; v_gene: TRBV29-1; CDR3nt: TGCAGCGTGGGGGGACTAGCGGGAGCAGATACGCAGTATTTT; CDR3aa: CSVGGLAGADTQYF
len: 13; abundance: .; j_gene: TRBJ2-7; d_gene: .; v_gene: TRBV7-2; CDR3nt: TGTGCCAGCAGCCCGGGGTACTCCTACGAGCAGTACTTC; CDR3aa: CASSPGYSYEQYF
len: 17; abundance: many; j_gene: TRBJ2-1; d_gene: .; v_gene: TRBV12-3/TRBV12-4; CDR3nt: TGTGCCAGCAGTTTTCCGCCCTGGATCCCGCCCTACAATGAGCAGTTCTTC; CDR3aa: CASSFPPWIPPYNEQFF
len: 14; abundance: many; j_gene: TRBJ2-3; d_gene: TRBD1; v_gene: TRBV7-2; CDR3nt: TGTGCCAGCAGCTTAGAGGACAGGTTGGATACGCAGTATTTT; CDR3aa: CASSLEDRLDTQYF
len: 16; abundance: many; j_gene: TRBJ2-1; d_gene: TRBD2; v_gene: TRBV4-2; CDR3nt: TGTGCCAGCAGCCGTCTGGGACTAGCGGTGGGCAATGAGCAGTTCTTC; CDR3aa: CASSRLGLAVGNEQFF
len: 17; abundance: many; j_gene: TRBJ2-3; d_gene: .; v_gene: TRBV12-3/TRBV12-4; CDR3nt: TGTGCCAGCAGTTTTACGGGTTCGTTAGTTAACACAGATACGCAGTATTTT; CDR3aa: CASSFTGSLVNTDTQYF
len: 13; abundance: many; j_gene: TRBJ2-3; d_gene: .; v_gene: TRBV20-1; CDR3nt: TGCAGTGCTAGGAATAACAGGGACGGGACGCAGTATTTT; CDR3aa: CSARNNRDGTQYF
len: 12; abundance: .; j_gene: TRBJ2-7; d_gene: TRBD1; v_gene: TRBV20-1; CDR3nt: TGCAGTGCTCCGGGACAGATCCACGAGCAGTACTTC; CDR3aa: CSAPGQIHEQYF
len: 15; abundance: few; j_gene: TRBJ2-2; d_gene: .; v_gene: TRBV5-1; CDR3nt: TGCGCCAGCAGCGGCGGCAGGGTCAAACCCGGGGAGCTGTTTTTT; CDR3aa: CASSGGRVKPGELFF
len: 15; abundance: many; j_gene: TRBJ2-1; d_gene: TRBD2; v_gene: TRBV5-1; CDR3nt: TGCGCCAGCAGCTCGGGACTAGCGGGAGTAAATGAGCAGTTCTTC; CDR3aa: CASSSGLAGVNEQFF
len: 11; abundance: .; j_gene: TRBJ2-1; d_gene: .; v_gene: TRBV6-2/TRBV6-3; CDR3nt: TGTGCCAGCAGAAGTTACAATGAGCAGTTCTTC; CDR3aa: CASRSYNEQFF
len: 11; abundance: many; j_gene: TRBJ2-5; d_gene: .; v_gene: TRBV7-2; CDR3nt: TGTGCCAGCACCTCCACAGAGACCCAGTACTTC; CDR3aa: CASTSTETQYF
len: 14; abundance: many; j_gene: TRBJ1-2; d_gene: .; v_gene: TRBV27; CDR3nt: TGTGCCAGCAGTTCGACGAGGAAGAACTATGGCTACACCTTC; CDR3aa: CASSSTRKNYGYTF
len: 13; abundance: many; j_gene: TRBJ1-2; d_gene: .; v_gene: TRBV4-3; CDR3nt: TGCGCCAGCAGCCCCCAACTCAGGGGAAGCTACACCTTC; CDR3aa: CASSPQLRGSYTF
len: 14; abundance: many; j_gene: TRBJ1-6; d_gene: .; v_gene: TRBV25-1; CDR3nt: TGTGCCAGCAGACCACCGGGACATACAACACCCCTCCACTTT; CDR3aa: CASRPPGHTTPLHF
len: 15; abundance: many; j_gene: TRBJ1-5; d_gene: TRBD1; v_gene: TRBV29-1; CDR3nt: TGCAGCGTTGCTTTCGGGACAGGGCTCGATCAGCCCCAGCATTTT; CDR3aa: CSVAFGTGLDQPQHF
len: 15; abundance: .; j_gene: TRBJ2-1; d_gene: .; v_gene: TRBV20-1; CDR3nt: TGCAGTGCTAGAGATCTTAGCCATATCTACAATGAGCAGTTCTTC; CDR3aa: CSARDLSHIYNEQFF
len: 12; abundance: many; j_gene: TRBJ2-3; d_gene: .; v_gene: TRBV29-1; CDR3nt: TGCAGCGTTGTCCGCGTCGCGGATACGCAGTATTTT; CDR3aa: CSVVRVADTQYF
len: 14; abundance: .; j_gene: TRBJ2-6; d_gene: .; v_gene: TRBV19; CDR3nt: TGTGCCAGTAGTCAGGTCTCTGGGGCCAACGTCCTGACTTTC; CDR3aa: CASSQVSGANVLTF
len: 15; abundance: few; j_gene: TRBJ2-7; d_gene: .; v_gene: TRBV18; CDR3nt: TGTGCCAGCTCACAAGGGACCACGAATTCTTACGAGCAGTACTTC; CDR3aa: CASSQGTTNSYEQYF
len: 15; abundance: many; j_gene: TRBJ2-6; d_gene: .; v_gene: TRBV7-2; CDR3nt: TGTGCCAGCAGCCCAGGGCCCCGGGGGGCCAACGTCCTGACTTTC; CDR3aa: CASSPGPRGANVLTF
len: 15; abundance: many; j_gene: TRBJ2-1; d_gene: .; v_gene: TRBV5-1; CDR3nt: TGCGCCAGCAGCTTATCACAGGGTAATTTCAATGAGCAGTTCTTC; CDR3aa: CASSLSQGNFNEQFF
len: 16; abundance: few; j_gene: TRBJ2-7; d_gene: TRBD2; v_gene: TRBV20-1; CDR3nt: TGCAGTGCTAGGTATCTAGCGGGAGGCTCCTCCTACGAGCAGTACTTC; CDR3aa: CSARYLAGGSSYEQYF
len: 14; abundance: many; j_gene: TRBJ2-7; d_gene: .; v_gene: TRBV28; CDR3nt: TGTGCCAGCAGTTTACAGGCCTTGGCCTACGAGCAGTACTTC; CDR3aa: CASSLQALAYEQYF
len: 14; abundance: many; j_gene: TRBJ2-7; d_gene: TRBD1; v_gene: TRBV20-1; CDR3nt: TGCAGTGCTACCATGGACAGGTTTTTTCCCGAGCAGTACTTC; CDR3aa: CSATMDRFFPEQYF
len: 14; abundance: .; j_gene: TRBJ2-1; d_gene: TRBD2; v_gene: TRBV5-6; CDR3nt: TGTGCCAGCAGCGACATGACTAGCGGGGATGAGCAGTTCTTC; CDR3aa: CASSDMTSGDEQFF
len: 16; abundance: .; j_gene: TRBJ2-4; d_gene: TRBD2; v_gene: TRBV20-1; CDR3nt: TGCAGTGCTAGTGCGGGGGAGTGGGGAGCCAAAAACATTCAGTACTTC; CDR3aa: CSASAGEWGAKNIQYF
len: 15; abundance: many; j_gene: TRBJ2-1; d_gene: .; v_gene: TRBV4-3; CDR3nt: TGCGCCAGCAGCCAAGCCCCCCTCCGGGACAATGAGCAGTTCTTC; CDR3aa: CASSQAPLRDNEQFF
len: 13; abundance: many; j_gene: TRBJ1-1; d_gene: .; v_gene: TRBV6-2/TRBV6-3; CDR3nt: TGTGCCAGCAGCGGACCTCGGGGGACTGAAGCTTTCTTT; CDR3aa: CASSGPRGTEAFF
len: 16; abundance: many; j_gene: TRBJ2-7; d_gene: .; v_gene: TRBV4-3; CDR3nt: TGCGCCAGCAGCCAAGAACTTAGGAGGGGTCGGGGCGAGCAGTACTTC; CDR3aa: CASSQELRRGRGEQYF
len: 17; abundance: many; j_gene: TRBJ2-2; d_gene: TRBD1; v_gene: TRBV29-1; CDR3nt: TGCAGCGCCGAAACTCGACAGGGTGGATACCAAACCGGGGAGCTGTTTTTT; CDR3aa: CSAETRQGGYQTGELFF
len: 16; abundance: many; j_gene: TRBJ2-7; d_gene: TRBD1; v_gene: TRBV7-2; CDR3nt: TGTGCCAGCAGCTTAGTGACAGGGGTTTTAACCTACGAGCAGTACTTC; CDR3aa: CASSLVTGVLTYEQYF
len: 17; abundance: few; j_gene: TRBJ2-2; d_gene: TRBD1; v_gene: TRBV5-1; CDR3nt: TGCGCCAGCAGCTGGGCTCTCGGGACAGGGGGCTCCGGGGAGCTGTTTTTT; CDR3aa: CASSWALGTGGSGELFF
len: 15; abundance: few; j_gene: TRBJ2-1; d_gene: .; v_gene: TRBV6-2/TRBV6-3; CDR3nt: TGTGCCAGCACCAAACAAGGGGGAGAGTACAATGAGCAGTTCTTC; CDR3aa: CASTKQGGEYNEQFF
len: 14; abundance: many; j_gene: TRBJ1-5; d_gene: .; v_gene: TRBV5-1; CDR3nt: TGCGCCAGCAGCTTGACAGGGCTCAGGCAGCCCCAGCATTTT; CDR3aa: CASSLTGLRQPQHF
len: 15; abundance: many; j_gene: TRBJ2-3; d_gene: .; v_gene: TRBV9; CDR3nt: TGTGCCAGCAGCGTAGGGAGTGCTAGCACAGATACGCAGTATTTT; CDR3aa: CASSVGSASTDTQYF
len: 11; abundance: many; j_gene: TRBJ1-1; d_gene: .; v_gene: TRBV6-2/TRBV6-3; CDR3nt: TGTGCCAGCAGTAAGGACACTGAAGCTTTCTTT; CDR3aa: CASSKDTEAFF
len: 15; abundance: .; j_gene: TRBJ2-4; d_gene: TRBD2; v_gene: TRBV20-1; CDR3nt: TGCTGTGCTGCGACTAGCGGGACCGTCCAAAACATTCAGTACTTC; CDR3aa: CCAATSGTVQNIQYF
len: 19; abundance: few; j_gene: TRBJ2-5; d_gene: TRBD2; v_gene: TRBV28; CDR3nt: TGTGCCAGCAGTTTAGTCTACCTAGCGGGAGAAAACCCCCAAGAGACCCAGTACTTC; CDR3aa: CASSLVYLAGENPQETQYF
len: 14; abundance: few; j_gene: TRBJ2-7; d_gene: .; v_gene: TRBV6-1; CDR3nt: TGTGCCAGCAGTCTTTGGGGGAGTAATAACGAGCAGTACTTC; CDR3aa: CASSLWGSNNEQYF
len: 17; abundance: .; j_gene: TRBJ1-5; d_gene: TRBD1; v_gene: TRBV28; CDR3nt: TGTGCCAGCCGTCGGACAGGCGAACGATATAGCAATCAGCCCCAGCATTTT; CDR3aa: CASRRTGERYSNQPQHF
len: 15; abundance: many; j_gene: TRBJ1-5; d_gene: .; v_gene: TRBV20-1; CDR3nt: TGCAGTGCTAGAGAATTCGGAAATAGCAATCAGCCCCAGCATTTT; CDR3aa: CSAREFGNSNQPQHF